These T cell receptor beta chains were read from a single sample in a study of molecular identifiers for immune sequencing clone quantification. TCRdb reprocessed the PCR reads via MiXCR and lists one record per CDR3 protein. The sample carries about 510,000 distinct CDR3 sequences, roughly 23% recorded once. The sample comprised naive CD8+ T cells from blood, with Jurkat cell RNA spiked in. These receptors all stem from a human donor in good health. Some libraries in this study had Jurkat cell RNA spiked in. The CDR3 runs from the conserved cysteine through the conserved F or W. The D gene is left open where the match is weak. Size values are once, few and many counts, or a class for expanded clones, and some rows have none.

D,V,size,J,CDR3,DNA
TRBD1,TRBV11-2,many,TRBJ2-1,CASSGQGNNEQFF,TGTGCCAGCAGTGGACAGGGGAACAATGAGCAGTTCTTC
-,TRBV3-2,-,TRBJ1-1,CASSQEHIGTPWAFF,TGTGCCAGCAGCCAAGAACATATAGGGACCCCGTGGGCTTTCTTT
-,TRBV27,few,TRBJ2-2,CASSPMRVVGTGELFF,TGTGCCAGCAGTCCGATGCGGGTGGTGGGCACCGGGGAGCTGTTTTTT
TRBD2,TRBV19,many,TRBJ2-2,CASRAGVELFF,TGTGCCAGTAGAGCGGGGGTCGAGCTGTTTTTT
TRBD1,TRBV2,many,TRBJ2-5,CASSDIDRDQETQYF,TGTGCCAGCAGTGACATAGACAGGGACCAAGAGACCCAGTACTTC
TRBD1,TRBV30,-,TRBJ1-5,CARSVRTGVQPQHF,TGTGCCCGGAGTGTACGGACAGGGGTTCAGCCCCAGCATTTT
-,TRBV19,many,TRBJ1-5,CASSISPGQPQHF,TGTGCCAGTAGTATTTCTCCGGGGCAGCCCCAGCATTTT
TRBD1,TRBV24-1,many,TRBJ2-2,CATSETRGLFGELFF,TGTGCCACCAGTGAGACCAGGGGGCTTTTCGGGGAGCTGTTTTTT
-,TRBV25-1,few,TRBJ2-7,CASSEFGAGTTFEQYF,TGTGCCAGCAGTGAATTTGGGGCGGGGACGACTTTCGAGCAGTACTTC
-,TRBV29-1,many,TRBJ1-1,CSVEEQWAEAFF,TGCAGCGTTGAGGAGCAGTGGGCTGAAGCTTTCTTT
-,TRBV4-3,few,TRBJ2-7,CASSQARDTSYEQYF,TGCGCCAGCAGCCAAGCCCGGGACACCTCCTACGAGCAGTACTTC
-,TRBV24-1,once,TRBJ2-3,CATSEGTIGSTDTRYF,TGTGCCACCAGTGAGGGGACAATCGGATCCACAGATACGCGGTATTTT
-,TRBV7-9,many,TRBJ2-7,CASSYNPGYEQYF,TGTGCCAGCAGCTACAATCCCGGTTACGAGCAGTACTTC
TRBD1,TRBV7-9,few,TRBJ1-2,CASRLGGGQSYGYTF,TGTGCCAGCAGACTAGGGGGGGGACAGAGCTATGGCTACACCTTC
TRBD2,TRBV4-3,many,TRBJ2-7,CASSQDYGGGPFFEQYF,TGCGCCAGCAGCCAAGATTACGGCGGGGGGCCTTTCTTCGAGCAGTACTTC
-,TRBV7-9,many,TRBJ1-1,CASTKTGGTEAFF,TGTGCCAGCACCAAAACTGGGGGGACTGAAGCTTTCTTT
TRBD2,TRBV4-2,-,TRBJ2-3,CASSQTSGRATTDTQYF,TGTGCCAGCAGCCAAACTAGCGGTCGAGCGACCACAGATACGCAGTATTTT
-,TRBV12-3/TRBV12-4,few,TRBJ2-5,CASSFRGPYQETQYF,TGTGCCAGCAGTTTCCGGGGGCCATACCAAGAGACCCAGTACTTC
-,TRBV13,once,TRBJ2-3,CAGSLERGSTDTQYF,TGTGCCGGCAGCTTAGAAAGGGGAAGCACAGATACGCAGTATTTT
TRBD1,TRBV2,-,TRBJ1-4,CASSRGEKLFF,TGTGCCAGCAGCAGGGGGGAAAAACTGTTTTTT
-,TRBV28,many,TRBJ2-2,CASSFFETPNTGELFF,TGTGCCAGCAGTTTCTTCGAGACACCAAACACCGGGGAGCTGTTTTTT
TRBD1,TRBV4-1,many,TRBJ1-1,CASSLGDRNTEAFF,TGCGCCAGCAGCTTAGGGGACAGGAACACTGAAGCTTTCTTT
-,TRBV4-1,many,TRBJ1-4,CASSQELYRAANEKLFF,TGCGCCAGCAGCCAGGAGCTCTACAGGGCGGCTAATGAAAAACTGTTTTTT
TRBD1,TRBV30,-,TRBJ2-7,CAWKAGGYEQYF,TGTGCCTGGAAGGCAGGGGGCTACGAGCAGTACTTC
-,TRBV4-1,many,TRBJ2-7,CASSQDTSREQYF,TGCGCCAGCAGCCAAGACACTTCTAGGGAGCAGTACTTC
-,TRBV9,-,TRBJ2-3,CASSVVEGGTDTQYF,TGTGCCAGCAGCGTAGTAGAGGGTGGCACAGATACGCAGTATTTT
-,TRBV24-1,once,TRBJ2-1,CATSDSIGVSYNEQFF,TGTGCCACCAGTGATTCGATCGGGGTCTCCTACAATGAGCAGTTCTTC
-,TRBV7-9,few,TRBJ2-3,CASSSLPRRGASTDTQYF,TGTGCCAGCAGCTCCTTGCCGAGGAGGGGGGCCAGCACAGATACGCAGTATTTT
-,TRBV5-1,many,TRBJ2-7,CASSPGRGQYEQYF,TGCGCCAGCAGCCCCGGCCGGGGGCAATACGAGCAGTACTTC
-,TRBV27,-,TRBJ2-7,CACSLSEPGVYEQYF,TGTGCCTGCAGTTTATCTGAGCCGGGGGTCTACGAGCAGTACTTC
TRBD1,TRBV24-1,-,TRBJ2-7,CATSDQRQGKEQYF,TGTGCCACCAGTGACCAAAGACAGGGTAAAGAGCAGTACTTC
-,TRBV27,few,TRBJ2-3,CASSFDSRSGYTQYF,TGTGCCAGCAGTTTTGACAGTAGATCTGGTTATACGCAGTATTTT
-,TRBV29-1,many,TRBJ2-2,CSVAAENANTGELFF,TGCAGCGTTGCTGCGGAGAACGCGAACACCGGGGAGCTGTTTTTT
TRBD1,TRBV7-9,few,TRBJ2-7,CASSLGEWTGRNEQYF,TGTGCCAGCAGCTTAGGGGAATGGACAGGGCGGAACGAGCAGTACTTC
-,TRBV30,-,TRBJ2-7,CAWSARRFYEQYF,TGTGCCTGGAGCGCCAGAAGGTTCTACGAGCAGTACTTC
-,TRBV19,many,TRBJ2-3,CASSGVTDTQYF,TGTGCCTCCAGTGGGGTAACAGATACGCAGTATTTT
-,TRBV4-1,-,TRBJ2-7,CASSQDDLFWAEQYF,TGCGCCAGCAGCCAAGATGACCTATTCTGGGCCGAGCAGTACTTC
TRBD2,TRBV12-3/TRBV12-4,many,TRBJ2-3,CASSVDGSGRDTQYF,TGTGCCAGCAGTGTCGATGGTAGCGGGAGAGATACGCAGTATTTT
TRBD2,TRBV18,many,TRBJ2-3,CASSPPLAGSTDTQYF,TGTGCCAGCTCACCCCCGCTAGCGGGGAGCACAGATACGCAGTATTTT
-,TRBV9,-,TRBJ2-7,CASSDGTRYEQYF,TGTGCCAGCAGCGACGGGACCCGATACGAGCAGTACTTC
-,TRBV19,once,TRBJ2-1,CASSPGPGYNEQLF,TGTGCCAGTAGTCCCGGCCCGGGTTACAATGAGCAGCTCTTC
-,TRBV4-1,-,TRBJ2-7,CASSQPQETTYEQYF,TGCGCCAGCAGCCAACCACAAGAGACTACCTACGAGCAGTACTTC
TRBD1,TRBV30,-,TRBJ2-1,CAWITGTGGGEQFF,TGTGCCTGGATTACCGGGACAGGGGGCGGTGAGCAGTTCTTC
-,TRBV3-2,few,TRBJ2-1,CAITDGGATPNEQFF,TGTGCCATTACGGACGGGGGGGCCACCCCCAATGAGCAGTTCTTC
-,TRBV5-5,many,TRBJ1-5,CASSLVPEAQPQHF,TGTGCCAGCAGCTTGGTCCCTGAGGCCCAGCCCCAGCATTTT
TRBD1,TRBV4-3,few,TRBJ1-4,CASSHFTGGGEEKLFF,TGCGCCAGCAGCCATTTCACAGGGGGGGGAGAGGAAAAACTGTTTTTT
TRBD2,TRBV11-2,-,TRBJ2-7,CASTVIAGDYEQYF,TGTGCCAGCACCGTAATAGCGGGCGACTACGAGCAGTACTTC
-,TRBV15,-,TRBJ2-5,CATSRDGPEYGTQYF,TGTGCCACCAGCAGGGATGGACCGGAGTACGGGACCCAGTACTTC
-,TRBV14,many,TRBJ2-3,CASSPRTGTNTDTQYF,TGTGCCAGCAGCCCCCGGACAGGGACTAACACAGATACGCAGTATTTT
-,TRBV5-1,many,TRBJ1-4,CASSFMGENEKLFF,TGCGCCAGCAGCTTTATGGGAGAGAATGAAAAACTGTTTTTT
TRBD2,TRBV11-2,many,TRBJ2-7,CASSLVGILAGSPDYEQYF,TGTGCCAGCAGCTTAGTTGGGATACTAGCGGGGAGCCCGGATTACGAGCAGTACTTC
TRBD1,TRBV19,few,TRBJ2-7,CASSIGTGGDYEQYF,TGTGCCAGTAGTATCGGTACAGGGGGAGACTACGAGCAGTACTTC
TRBD2,TRBV12-3/TRBV12-4,few,TRBJ2-1,CASSPRLASNNEQFF,TGTGCCAGCAGTCCCCGACTAGCCAGTAACAATGAGCAGTTCTTC
-,TRBV30,few,TRBJ2-7,CAWSVAPGPYYEQYF,TGTGCCTGGAGTGTAGCTCCGGGGCCTTACTACGAGCAGTACTTC
-,TRBV2,few,TRBJ1-1,CASGQKNTEAFF,TGTGCCTCAGGACAAAAGAACACTGAAGCTTTCTTT
-,TRBV27,-,TRBJ1-1,CASSLLGVQNTEALF,TGTGCCAGCAGCCTCTTAGGGGTACAGAACACTGAAGCTCTCTTT
TRBD1,TRBV7-3,few,TRBJ1-5,CASSLRGGDEPQHF,TGTGCCAGCAGCTTAAGAGGGGGCGATGAGCCCCAGCATTTT
-,TRBV5-1,many,TRBJ2-6,CASSPLAGRKVSGANVLTF,TGCGCCAGCAGCCCCCTGGCGGGACGGAAAGTCTCTGGGGCCAACGTCCTGACTTTC
TRBD1,TRBV4-1,few,TRBJ1-5,CASSQNRGEGQPQHF,TGCGCCAGCAGCCAGAACAGGGGGGAAGGTCAGCCCCAGCATTTT